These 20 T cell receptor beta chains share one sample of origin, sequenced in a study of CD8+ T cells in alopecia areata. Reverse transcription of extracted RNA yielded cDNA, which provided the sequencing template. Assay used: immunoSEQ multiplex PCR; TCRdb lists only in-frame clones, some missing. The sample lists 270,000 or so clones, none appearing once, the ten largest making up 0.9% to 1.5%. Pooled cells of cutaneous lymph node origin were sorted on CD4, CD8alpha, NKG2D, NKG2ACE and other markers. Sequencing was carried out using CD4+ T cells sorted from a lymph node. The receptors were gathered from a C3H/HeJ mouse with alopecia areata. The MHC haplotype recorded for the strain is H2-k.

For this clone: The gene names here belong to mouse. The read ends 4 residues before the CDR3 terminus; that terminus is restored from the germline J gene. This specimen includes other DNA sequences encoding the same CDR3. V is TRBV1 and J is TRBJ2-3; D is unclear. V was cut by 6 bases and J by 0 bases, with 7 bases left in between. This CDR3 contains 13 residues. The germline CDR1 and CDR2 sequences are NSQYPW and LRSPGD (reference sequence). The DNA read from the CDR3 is TGCACCTGCAGGACAACAAGTGCAGAA. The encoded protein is CTCRTTSAE. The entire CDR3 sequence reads CTCRTTSAETLYF. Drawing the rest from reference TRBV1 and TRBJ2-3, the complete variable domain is VTLLEQNPRWRLVPRGQAVNLRCILKNSQYPWMSWYQQDLQKQLQWLFTLRSPGDKEVKSLPGADYLATRVTDTELRLQVANMSQGRTLYCTCRTTSAETLYFGSGTRLTVL.

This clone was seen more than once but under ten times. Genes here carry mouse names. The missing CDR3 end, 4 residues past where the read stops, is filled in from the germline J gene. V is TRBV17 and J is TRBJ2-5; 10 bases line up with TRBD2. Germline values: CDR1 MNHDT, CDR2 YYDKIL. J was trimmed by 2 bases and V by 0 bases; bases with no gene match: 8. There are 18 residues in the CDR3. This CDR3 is CASSRDPPGGASQDTQYF. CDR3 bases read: TGTGCTAGCAGTAGAGATCCCCCTGGGGGGGCCAGCCAAGAC.

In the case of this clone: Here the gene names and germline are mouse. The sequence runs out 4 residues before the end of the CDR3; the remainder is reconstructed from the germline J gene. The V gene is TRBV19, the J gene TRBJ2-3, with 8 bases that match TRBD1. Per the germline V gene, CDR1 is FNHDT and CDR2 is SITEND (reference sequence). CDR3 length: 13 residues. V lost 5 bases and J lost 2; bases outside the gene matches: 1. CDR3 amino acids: CASRQGVAETLYF. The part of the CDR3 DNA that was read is TGTGCCAGCAGACAGGGGGTTGCAGAA.

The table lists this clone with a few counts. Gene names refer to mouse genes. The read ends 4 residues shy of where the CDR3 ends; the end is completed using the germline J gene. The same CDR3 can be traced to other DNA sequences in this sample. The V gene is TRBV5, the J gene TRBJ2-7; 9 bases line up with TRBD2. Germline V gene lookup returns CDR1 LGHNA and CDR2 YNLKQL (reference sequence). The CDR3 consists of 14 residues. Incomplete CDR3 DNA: TGTGCCAGCAGCCAAGGGACTGGGGAATAT. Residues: CASSQGTGEY. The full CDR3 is CASSQGTGEYEQYF.

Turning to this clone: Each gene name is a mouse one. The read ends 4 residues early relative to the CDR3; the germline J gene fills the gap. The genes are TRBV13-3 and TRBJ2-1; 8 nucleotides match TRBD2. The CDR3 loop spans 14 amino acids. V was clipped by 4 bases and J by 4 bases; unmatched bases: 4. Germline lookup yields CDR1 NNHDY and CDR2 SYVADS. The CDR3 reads CASSRSGGYAEQFF. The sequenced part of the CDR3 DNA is TGTGCCAGCAGTAGGTCTGGGGGGTATGCT.

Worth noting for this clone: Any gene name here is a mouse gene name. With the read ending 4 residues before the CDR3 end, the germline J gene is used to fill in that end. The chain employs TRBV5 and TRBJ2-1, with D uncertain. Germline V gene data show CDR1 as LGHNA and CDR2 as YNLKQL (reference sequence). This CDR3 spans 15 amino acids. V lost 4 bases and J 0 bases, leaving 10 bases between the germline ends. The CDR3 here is CASSLDFYNYAEQFF. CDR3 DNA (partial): TGTGCCAGCAGCCTCGACTTTTATAACTATGCT.

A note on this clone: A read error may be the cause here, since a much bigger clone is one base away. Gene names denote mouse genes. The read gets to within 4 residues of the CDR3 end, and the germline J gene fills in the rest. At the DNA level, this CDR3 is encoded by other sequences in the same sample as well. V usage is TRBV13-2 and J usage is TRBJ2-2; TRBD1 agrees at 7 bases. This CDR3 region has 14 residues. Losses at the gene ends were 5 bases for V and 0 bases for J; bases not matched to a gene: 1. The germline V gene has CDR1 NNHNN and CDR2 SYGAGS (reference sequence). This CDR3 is CASGGTANTGQLYF. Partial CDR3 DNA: TGTGCCAGCGGCGGGACAGCAAACACCGGG.

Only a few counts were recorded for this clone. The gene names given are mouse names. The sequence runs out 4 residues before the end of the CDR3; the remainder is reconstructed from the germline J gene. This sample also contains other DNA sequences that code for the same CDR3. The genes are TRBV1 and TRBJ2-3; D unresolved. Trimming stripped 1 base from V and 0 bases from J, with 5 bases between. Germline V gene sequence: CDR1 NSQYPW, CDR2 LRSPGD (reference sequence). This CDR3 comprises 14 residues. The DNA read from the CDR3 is TGCACCTGCAGTGCAGGGGTTAGTGCAGAA. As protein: CTCSAGVSAE. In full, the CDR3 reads CTCSAGVSAETLYF.

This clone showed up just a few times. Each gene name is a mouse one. CDR3 amino acids: CASSRGLGFSQNTLYF. The DNA read from the CDR3 is TGTGCTAGCAGTAGGGGACTGGGGTTTAGTCAAAAC. The chain employs TRBV17 and TRBJ2-4, with 10 nucleotides matching TRBD2. The CDR3 goes on 4 residues after the read ends, and that part is filled in from the germline J gene. This CDR3 has 16 amino acids. Unmatched junction bases numbered 3, after V lost 3 bases and J lost 0 bases. Germline-derived CDR1 and CDR2 are MNHDT and YYDKIL.

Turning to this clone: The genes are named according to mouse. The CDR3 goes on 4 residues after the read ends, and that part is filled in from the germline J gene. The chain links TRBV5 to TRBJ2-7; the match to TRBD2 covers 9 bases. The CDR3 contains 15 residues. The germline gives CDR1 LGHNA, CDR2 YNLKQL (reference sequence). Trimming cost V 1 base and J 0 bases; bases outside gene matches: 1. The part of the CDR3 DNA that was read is TGTGCCAGCAGCCAAGTGGGGGGGCCCTCCTAT. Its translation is CASSQVGGPSY. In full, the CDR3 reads CASSQVGGPSYEQYF.

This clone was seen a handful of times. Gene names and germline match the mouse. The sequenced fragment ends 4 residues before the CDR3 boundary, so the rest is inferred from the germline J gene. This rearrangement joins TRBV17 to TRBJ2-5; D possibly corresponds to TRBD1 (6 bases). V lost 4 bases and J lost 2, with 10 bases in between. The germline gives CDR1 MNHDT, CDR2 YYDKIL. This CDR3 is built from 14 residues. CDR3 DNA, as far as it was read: TGTGCTAGCAGTACGGGCAGGGGCCAAGAC. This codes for CASSTGRGQD. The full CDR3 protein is CASSTGRGQDTQYF.

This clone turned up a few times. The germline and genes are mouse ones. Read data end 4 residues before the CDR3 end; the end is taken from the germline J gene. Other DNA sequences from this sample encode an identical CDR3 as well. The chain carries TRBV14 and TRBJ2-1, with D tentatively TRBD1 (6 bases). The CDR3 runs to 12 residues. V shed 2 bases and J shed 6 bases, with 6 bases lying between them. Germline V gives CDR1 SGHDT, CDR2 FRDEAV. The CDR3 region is CASSLGGAEQFF. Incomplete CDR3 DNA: TGTGCCAGCAGTTTAGGGGGTGCT. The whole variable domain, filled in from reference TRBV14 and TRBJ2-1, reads EAGVTQSPRYAVLQEGQAVSFWCDPISGHDTLYWYQQPRDQGPQLLVYFRDEAVIDNSQLPSDRFSAVRPKGTNSTLKIQSAKQGDTATYLCASSLGGAEQFFGPGTRLTVL.

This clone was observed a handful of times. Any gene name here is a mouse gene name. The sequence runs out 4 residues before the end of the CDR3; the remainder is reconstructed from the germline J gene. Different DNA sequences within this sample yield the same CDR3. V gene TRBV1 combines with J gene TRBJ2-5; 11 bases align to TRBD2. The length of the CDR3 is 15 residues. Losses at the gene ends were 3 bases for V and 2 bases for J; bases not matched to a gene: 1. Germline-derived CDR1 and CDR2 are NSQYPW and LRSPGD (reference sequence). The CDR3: CTCSADWGGQDTQYF. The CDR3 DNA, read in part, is TGCACCTGCAGTGCCGACTGGGGGGGCCAAGAC.

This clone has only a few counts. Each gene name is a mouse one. Partial CDR3 DNA: TGTGCCAGCAGCGGGGACTGGGGGCGA. It encodes CASSGDWGR. The entire CDR3 protein is CASSGDWGREVFF. This chain joins TRBV5 and TRBJ1-1; D is perhaps TRBD1 (6 bases). The read terminates 4 residues before the CDR3 end, so the remaining end is supplied by the germline J gene. Germline-derived CDR1 and CDR2 are LGHNA and YNLKQL (reference sequence). This CDR3 spans 13 amino acids.

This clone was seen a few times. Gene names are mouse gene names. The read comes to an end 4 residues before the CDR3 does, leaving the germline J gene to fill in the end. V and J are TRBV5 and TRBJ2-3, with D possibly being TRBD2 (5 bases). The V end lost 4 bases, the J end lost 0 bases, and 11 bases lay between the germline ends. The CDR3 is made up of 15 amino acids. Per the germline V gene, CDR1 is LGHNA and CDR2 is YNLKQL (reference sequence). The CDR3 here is CASSPSRTSAETLYF. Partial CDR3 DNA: TGTGCCAGCAGCCCCAGCAGGACTAGTGCAGAA.

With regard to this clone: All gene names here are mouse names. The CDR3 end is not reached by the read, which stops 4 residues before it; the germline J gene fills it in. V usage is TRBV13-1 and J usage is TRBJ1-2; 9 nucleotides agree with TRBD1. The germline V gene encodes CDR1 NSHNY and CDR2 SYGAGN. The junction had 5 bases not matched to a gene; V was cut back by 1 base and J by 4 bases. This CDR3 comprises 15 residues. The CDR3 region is CASSDLGTGSSDYTF. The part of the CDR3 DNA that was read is TGTGCCAGCAGTGATTTGGGGACAGGGTCCTCC.

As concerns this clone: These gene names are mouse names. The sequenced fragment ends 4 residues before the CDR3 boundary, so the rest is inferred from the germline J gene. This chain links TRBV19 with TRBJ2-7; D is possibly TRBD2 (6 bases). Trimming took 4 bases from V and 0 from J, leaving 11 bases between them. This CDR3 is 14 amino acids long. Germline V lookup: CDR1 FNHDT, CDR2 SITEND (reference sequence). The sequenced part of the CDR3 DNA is TGTGCCAGCAGTCCGCTGGGGCTCTCCTAT. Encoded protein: CASSPLGLSY. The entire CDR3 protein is CASSPLGLSYEQYF.

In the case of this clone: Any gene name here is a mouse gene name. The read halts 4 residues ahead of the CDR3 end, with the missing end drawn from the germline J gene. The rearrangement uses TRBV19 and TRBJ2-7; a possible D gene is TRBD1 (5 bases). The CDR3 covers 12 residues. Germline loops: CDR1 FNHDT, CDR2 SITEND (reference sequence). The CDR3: CASGTDRYEQYF. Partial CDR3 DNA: TGTGCCAGCGGAACCGACAGATAT.

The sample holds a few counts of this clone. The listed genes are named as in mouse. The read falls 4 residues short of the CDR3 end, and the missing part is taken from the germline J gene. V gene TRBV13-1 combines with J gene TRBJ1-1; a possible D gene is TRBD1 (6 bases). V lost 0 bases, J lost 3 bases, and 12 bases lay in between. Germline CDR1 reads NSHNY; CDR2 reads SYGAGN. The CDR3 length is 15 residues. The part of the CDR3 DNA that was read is TGTGCCAGCAGTGATGCAGTCAGGGGTGACACA. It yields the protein CASSDAVRGDT. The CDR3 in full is CASSDAVRGDTEVFF.

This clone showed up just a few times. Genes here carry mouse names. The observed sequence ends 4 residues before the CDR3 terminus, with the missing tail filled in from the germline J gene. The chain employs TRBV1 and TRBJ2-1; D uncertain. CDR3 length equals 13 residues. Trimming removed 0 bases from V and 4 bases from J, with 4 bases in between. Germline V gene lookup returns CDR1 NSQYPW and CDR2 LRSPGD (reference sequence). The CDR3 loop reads CTCSADKYAEQFF. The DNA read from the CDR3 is TGCACCTGCAGTGCAGACAAGTATGCT.